A single sample is the source of the 6 T cell receptor beta chains below, sequenced in a study of CD8+CD57+ T cells in acquired aplastic anemia. Genomic DNA acted as the template from which TCR beta VDJ combination and CDR3 sequence profiling were carried out. TCRdb called the reads again in MiXCR, with one record for every CDR3 protein. The table records about 160,000 distinct CDR3 sequences, roughly 45% of them present only once. Sample: sorted CD4+, CD8+, or CD8+CD57+ T cells (not recorded which) from PBMCs. All receptors come from a human donor in good health.

The chain links TRBV5-1 to TRBJ2-2; 7 nucleotides match TRBD1. With V trimmed by 6 bases and J by 2 bases, 4 bases remained unmatched. Germline V gene lookup returns CDR1 SGHRS and CDR2 YFSETQ. The CDR3 is 14 residues long. CDR3 DNA sequence: TGCGCCAGCAAACACAGGGGTAACACCGGGGAGCTGTTTTTT. It encodes CASKHRGNTGELFF.

The rearrangement joins TRBV7-8 to TRBJ2-7, with 10 bases fitting TRBD1. The length of the CDR3 is 14 residues. With 3 bases clipped from V and 2 bases from J, the junction kept 1 base outside the gene matches. The germline CDR1 and CDR2 sequences are SGHVS and FQNEAQ. The chain's CDR3 is CASSFGTGAYEQYF. In nucleotides, the CDR3 is TGTGCCAGCAGCTTCGGGACAGGGGCCTACGAGCAGTACTTC. Full variable domain (outside the CDR3, taken from reference TRBV7-8 and TRBJ2-7): GAGVSQSPRYKVAKRGQDVALRCDPISGHVSLFWYQQALGQGPEFLTYFQNEAQLDKSGLPSDRFFAERPEGSVSTLKIQRTQQEDSAVYLCASSFGTGAYEQYFGPGTRLTVT.

The chain recombines TRBV3-1 with TRBJ2-7; 10 bases fit TRBD2. Trimming removed 2 bases from V and 4 bases from J; junction bases left unmatched: 5. Looked up from germline, CDR1 is LGHDT and CDR2 is YNNKEL (reference sequence). The CDR3 runs 15 residues. DNA of the CDR3: TGTGCCAGCAGCCAAATAGCGGGAGGCCATTACGAGCAGTACTTC. Encoded protein: CASSQIAGGHYEQYF.

This rearrangement joins TRBV10-3 to TRBJ2-6; D is perhaps TRBD1 or TRBD2 (5 bases each). The ends were cut back, 0 bases at V and 3 bases at J, with 6 bases in the middle. The CDR3 is 15 amino acids. CDR1 and CDR2 (germline): ENHRY, SYGVKD. CDR3 region: CAISESGVGANVLTF. The CDR3 DNA reads as TGTGCCATCAGTGAGTCGGGGGTTGGGGCCAACGTCCTGACTTTC.

The J gene is TRBJ1-1, the V gene TRBV29-1; D remains ambiguous. The CDR3 is 12 residues long. CDR1 is SQVTM and CDR2 is ANQGSEA in the germline V gene. Between the trimmed V and J ends, which lost 3 bases and 0 bases, there was a span of 5 bases. Here the CDR3 DNA reads TGCAGCGTTGAGGCACTGAACACTGAAGCTTTCTTT. Its protein is CSVEALNTEAFF.

The V and J genes are TRBV10-3 and TRBJ2-3, with a possible D match to TRBD2 (6 bases). From germline, CDR1 is ENHRY and CDR2 SYGVKD. The CDR3 extends over 12 amino acids. V lost 10 bases and J lost 2, with 10 bases in between. CDR3 bases: TGTGCCACCCGACTAGACACAGATACGCAGTATTTT. It yields the protein CATRLDTDTQYF.